This passage covers 11 T cell receptor beta chains from one sample sequenced in a study of blood T cell repertoires in COVID-19 (dated by TCRdb to the early 2020s). The receptor library was made with the immunoSEQ multiplex PCR assay. Entries here come from immuneACCESS through TCRdb and include only in-frame sequences with V and J called. Some clones fail to appear in such tables; in the studies checked, an unresolved V gene covers under half of the shortfall, and the cause of the remainder is unknown. This sample holds some 76,000 clones; less than 95% were observed only once. 5.1% of the sample belongs to the ten largest clones. Sequenced material: peripheral blood. These receptors all stem from a woman aged 18-30 years with acute or convalescent COVID-19.

This CDR3 is CASSRDRVNEQFF. As DNA, the CDR3 is TGTGCCAGCAGCCGCGACAGAGTCAATGAGCAGTTCTTC. This rearrangement joins TRBV7-2 to TRBJ2-1, with a weak D call TRBD1 (5 bases). Trimming removed 5 bases from V and 6 bases from J, with 11 bases in between. The CDR3 extends over 13 amino acids. The germline V gene encodes CDR1 SGHTA and CDR2 FQGNSA.

The gene calls are TRBV28 and TRBJ2-7; unclear D gene. CDR3 size: 12 residues. V lost 2 bases and J lost 6, with 8 bases in between. The germline V gene has CDR1 MDHEN and CDR2 SYDVKM. The CDR3 DNA reads as TGTGCCAGCAGTTTACAGGTCAGCGAGCAGTACTTC. This sequence encodes CASSLQVSEQYF.

This clone was observed once. The CDR3 nucleotides read TGTGCCACCAGCCGCCGGGACAGGGTATTCTCTGGAAACACCATATATTTT. It encodes CATSRRDRVFSGNTIYF. The chain couples TRBV24-1 to TRBJ1-3; 9 bases line up with TRBD1. This CDR3 is 17 amino acids long. The germline CDR1 and CDR2 sequences are KGHDR and SFDVKD. Trimming at V came to 7 bases and at J to 0 bases, leaving 9 bases not matched to a gene.

The V call is TRBV12-3 or TRBV12-4, the J call TRBJ2-1, with D possibly TRBD1 on 5 matching bases. This CDR3 comprises 13 residues. Deletions cut 5 bases from V and 9 bases from J, with 14 bases between. The CDR3 nucleotides are TGTGCCAGCAGTAGGTCAGGGTCCGGTGAGCAGTTCTTC. Its protein product is CASSRSGSGEQFF.

This clone occurred a few times. The chain links TRBV5-4 to TRBJ2-1; 9 bases align to TRBD2. Germline V CDR1 and CDR2: SGHNT, YYREEE (reference sequence). With 4 bases clipped from V and 0 bases from J, the junction kept 5 bases outside the gene matches. The CDR3 covers 16 residues. DNA for the CDR3: TGTGCCAGCAGCCCCTTTAGCGGGAGCTCCTACAATGAGCAGTTCTTC. This sequence encodes CASSPFSGSSYNEQFF.

The rearrangement joins TRBV5-1 to TRBJ1-1, with D possibly matching TRBD1 (6 bases). This CDR3 has 15 residues. Germline V lookup: CDR1 SGHRS, CDR2 YFSETQ. V was shortened by 6 bases and J by 4 bases, with 19 bases between the two germline ends. The CDR3 DNA sequence: TGCGCCAGCAAGAGAGACAGGTCCGTTGGCACTGAAGCTTTCTTT. This gives the protein CASKRDRSVGTEAFF.

The gene calls are TRBV2 and TRBJ2-3; the match to TRBD2 covers 14 bases. The ends lost 2 bases at V and 14 bases at J; junction bases unmatched: 9. The length of the CDR3 is 15 residues. The germline CDR1 and CDR2 sequences are SNHLY and FYNNEI. The CDR3, as DNA: TGTGCCAGCAGTGAATTATCGACTAGCGGGGGGGAATTGTATTTT. Translating it yields CASSELSTSGGELYF. The full variable domain, its missing parts supplied by reference TRBV2 and TRBJ2-3, is EPEVTQTPSHQVTQMGQEVILRCVPISNHLYFYWYRQILGQKVEFLVSFYNNEISEKSEIFDDQFSVERPDGSNFTLKIRSTKLEDSAMYFCASSELSTSGGELYFGPGTRLTVL.

The V call is TRBV19, the J call TRBJ1-1; D not resolved. Germline CDR1 and CDR2: LNHDA and SQIVND (reference sequence). CDR3 length: 13 residues. Between the trimmed V and J ends, which lost 6 bases and 1 base, there was a span of 9 bases. The CDR3 DNA reads as TGTGCCAGTAGAGCGGTTTCGAACACTGAAGCTTTCTTT. This sequence encodes CASRAVSNTEAFF.

The chain links TRBV5-1 to TRBJ2-7; 8 bases line up with TRBD1. Trimming removed 5 bases from V and 6 bases from J; junction bases left unmatched: 10. Germline lookup yields CDR1 SGHRS and CDR2 YFSETQ. The CDR3 extends over 14 amino acids. Here the CDR3 reads CASRLDRGRGEQYF. The CDR3 DNA reads as TGCGCCAGCAGGCTCGACAGGGGCAGGGGCGAGCAGTACTTC.

The J gene is TRBJ2-2, the V gene TRBV10-3; D might be TRBD2 (5 bases). The CDR3 is 15 residues long. The germline gives CDR1 ENHRY, CDR2 SYGVKD. Trimming took off 7 bases at V and 0 bases at J, with 12 bases between the two ends. The CDR3 DNA reads as TGTGCCATCAAGGGAGAGAGTACGAACACCGGGGAGCTGTTTTTT. It encodes CAIKGESTNTGELFF.

This clone was counted once. The chain joins TRBV3-1 (or the pseudogene TRBV3-2) to TRBJ2-1, with TRBD2 as a possible D gene (6 bases). V was pared by 3 bases and J by 0 bases, with 15 bases between. Germline V gene sequence: CDR1 LGHDT, CDR2 YNNKEL (reference sequence). This CDR3 contains 17 residues. The CDR3 loop is CASSQGGSGSSYNEQFF. CDR3 DNA sequence: TGTGCCAGCAGCCAGGGGGGATCAGGAAGCTCCTACAATGAGCAGTTCTTC.